The 25 T cell receptor beta chains listed next were all sequenced from one sample in a study of graft-versus-host responses after intestinal transplantation. These receptors' antigens are unknown. Sequencing used immunoSEQ multiplex PCR; TCRdb keeps in-frame clones, though not all of them. The repertoire holds roughly 100,000 clones, roughly 93% seen once, with less than 1.5% in the top ten. Sample: unstimulated CD8+ T cells sorted from spleen or lymph node cells, taken before intestinal transplant. The origin of the receptors is a human donor who received an intestinal transplant.

This clone was seen a handful of times. The chain is built from TRBV6-5 and TRBJ2-5; D remains unclear. Trimming took 6 bases from V and 1 from J, leaving 9 bases between them. The germline CDR1 and CDR2 sequences are MNHEY and SVGAGI. The CDR3 consists of 13 residues. CDR3 bases: TGTGCCAGCAGCCGGATGGTCCAAGAGACCCAGTACTTC. It encodes CASSRMVQETQYF.

This clone was seen just once. The chain has TRBV4-1 and TRBJ1-5, with D hard to call. V was pared by 0 bases and J by 2 bases, with 14 bases between. In germline, CDR1 is MGHRA, CDR2 YSYEKL. This CDR3 has 17 residues. CDR3 sequence reads: CASSQDWREVGNQPQHF. CDR3 nucleotides: TGCGCCAGCAGCCAAGATTGGAGGGAAGTAGGCAATCAGCCCCAGCATTTT.

The chain employs TRBV5-4 and TRBJ2-1; no definite D call. The ends were cut back, 7 bases at V and 10 bases at J, with 12 bases in the middle. CDR3 length: 11 amino acids. Germline values: CDR1 SGHNT, CDR2 YYREEE (reference sequence). The CDR3 spells CASFLGQEQFF. The CDR3 coding sequence is TGTGCCAGCTTCCTCGGGCAAGAGCAGTTCTTC.

This clone is a singleton in its sample. The J gene is TRBJ1-1, the V gene TRBV2; D gene ambiguous. The germline V gene encodes CDR1 SNHLY and CDR2 FYNNEI. V lost 5 bases, J lost 5 bases, and 21 bases lay in between. CDR3 length: 16 amino acids. Here the CDR3 DNA reads TGTGCCAGCAGTCAAAATCCAGAGGGAACGAGGACTGAAGCTTTCTTT. It translates to CASSQNPEGTRTEAFF.

The V gene is TRBV19, the J gene TRBJ1-1, with D uncertain. Germline V CDR1 and CDR2: LNHDA, SQIVND (reference sequence). With 4 bases removed from V and 0 bases from J, the gap between germline ends came to 6 bases. The CDR3 runs to 13 residues. The CDR3 coding sequence is TGTGCCAGTAGTACATCCATGAACACTGAAGCTTTCTTT. Protein product: CASSTSMNTEAFF.

The chain links TRBV30 to TRBJ1-1; tentative D call: TRBD1 (5 bases). The V and J ends lost 4 bases and 4 bases respectively, with 13 bases between them. Germline CDR1 GTSNPN, CDR2 SVGIG (reference sequence). The length of the CDR3 is 13 residues. The CDR3 here is CAWNWGMGTEAFF. The CDR3 nucleotides are TGTGCCTGGAATTGGGGGATGGGCACTGAAGCTTTCTTT.

The chain recombines TRBV13 with TRBJ2-5; the match to TRBD1 covers 10 bases. CDR3 size: 16 residues. Per germline, CDR1 PRHDT and CDR2 FYEKMQ (reference sequence). The junction had 11 bases not matched to a gene; V was cut back by 5 bases and J by 5 bases. The CDR3 is CASSPSGTGVEETQYF. In DNA, the CDR3 is TGTGCCAGCAGCCCCTCCGGGACAGGGGTGGAGGAGACCCAGTACTTC.

The chain employs TRBV19 and TRBJ1-2; no reliable D call. The CDR3 is 13 residues long. Germline V gene sequence: CDR1 LNHDA, CDR2 SQIVND (reference sequence). Trimming removed 3 bases from V and 4 bases from J, with 9 bases in between. The CDR3 nucleotides are TGTGCCAGTAGTATGGGCGAATTCTATGGCTACACCTTC. Translated, it gives CASSMGEFYGYTF.

This chain connects TRBV5-5 to TRBJ1-1; no firm D call. Germline V gives CDR1 SGHKS, CDR2 YYEKEE (reference sequence). This CDR3 spans 12 amino acids. V dropped 0 bases and J dropped 4 bases, with 4 bases sitting between them. The CDR3 DNA reads as TGTGCCAGCAGCTTGGTGCTCACTGAAGCTTTCTTT. Translating gives CASSLVLTEAFF.

This clone was seen only once. The rearrangement links TRBV7-9 to TRBJ2-5; the D gene is possibly TRBD2 (6 bases). CDR3 length: 16 residues. From germline, CDR1 is SEHNR and CDR2 FQNEAQ (reference sequence). Trimming removed 4 bases at V and 2 bases at J, with 17 bases between. CDR3 amino acids: CASSSFTGTVQETQYF. For the CDR3, the DNA is TGTGCCAGCAGCTCTTTCACCGGGACTGTTCAAGAGACCCAGTACTTC.

This CDR3 is CASSLSGLGTEAFF. CDR3 DNA sequence: TGTGCCAGCAGTTTGTCAGGGTTGGGGACTGAAGCTTTCTTT. This rearrangement joins TRBV27 to TRBJ1-1; D is perhaps TRBD1 (5 bases). Germline V CDR1 and CDR2: MNHEY, SMNVEV (reference sequence). The V gene lost 3 bases and the J gene lost 5 bases, with 13 bases spanning the gap. The CDR3 has 14 residues.

The CDR3 sequence: CASSHPLREFPGELFF. The CDR3 DNA reads TGTGCCAGCAGCCACCCTCTCCGGGAATTCCCCGGGGAGCTGTTTTTT. The chain combines TRBV7-9 with TRBJ2-2, with D possibly matching TRBD2 (5 bases). CDR1 and CDR2 (germline): SEHNR, FQNEAQ (reference sequence). This CDR3 is 16 amino acids long. With 5 bases removed from V and 6 bases from J, the gap between germline ends came to 19 bases.

CDR3 bases: TGTGCCAGCAGCTTAGGGGGGGGCGAGCAGTTCTTC. This sequence encodes CASSLGGGEQFF. The genes are TRBV11-2 and TRBJ2-1; D perhaps matches TRBD2 (7 bases). The CDR3 has 12 residues. V was shortened by 1 base and J by 10 bases, with 8 bases between the two germline ends. In germline, CDR1 is SGHAT, CDR2 FQNNGV.

V is TRBV27 and J is TRBJ1-1, with 7 bases that match TRBD1. The V segment lost 4 bases and the J segment 0 bases; nucleotides outside the gene matches: 5. CDR3 length equals 15 residues. CDR1 is MNHEY and CDR2 is SMNVEV in the germline V gene (reference sequence). DNA of the CDR3: TGTGCCAGCAGTTCCCGACAGGGTTTGAACACTGAAGCTTTCTTT. It encodes CASSSRQGLNTEAFF.

CDR3 coding DNA: TGTGCCAGCAGCCCCCCGCGGGAGGGATATGGCTACACCTTC. Translated, it gives CASSPPREGYGYTF. The chain recombines TRBV7-9 with TRBJ1-2; D not certain. The CDR3 has 14 amino acids. V dropped 5 bases and J dropped 5 bases, with 15 bases sitting between them. The germline V gene has CDR1 SEHNR and CDR2 FQNEAQ (reference sequence).

The genes are TRBV9 and TRBJ2-2; TRBD2 agrees at 9 bases. The CDR3 is 14 amino acids. V shed 3 bases and J 6 bases; nucleotides not matched to a gene: 3. Germline CDR1 SGDLS, CDR2 YYNGEE. The DNA for the CDR3 is TGTGCCAGCAGCGGCGGGGGGGGACCCGGGGAGCTGTTTTTT. This sequence encodes CASSGGGGPGELFF.

CDR3 protein: CASSQLGSPEEETQYF. Here the CDR3 DNA reads TGCGCCAGCAGCCAGTTGGGGTCCCCGGAGGAAGAGACCCAGTACTTC. This chain uses TRBV4-1 with TRBJ2-5, with D tentatively TRBD2 (5 bases). V lost 3 bases to trimming and J lost 3 bases, with 17 bases between them. The CDR3 length is 16 residues. In germline, CDR1 is MGHRA, CDR2 YSYEKL.

The chain employs TRBV2 and TRBJ1-5; D is ambiguous. The CDR3 has 16 residues. Germline-derived CDR1 and CDR2 are SNHLY and FYNNEI. V lost 5 bases to trimming and J lost 2 bases, with 16 bases between them. This chain's CDR3 is CASSYGRRWGNQPQHF. The CDR3 nucleotides read TGTGCCAGCAGTTACGGGAGGCGGTGGGGCAATCAGCCCCAGCATTTT.

This CDR3 reads CASSYSGGTEQFF. DNA for the CDR3: TGTGCCAGCAGCTACAGCGGGGGGACCGAGCAGTTCTTC. The chain uses TRBV7-2 and TRBJ2-1; 9 nucleotides align to TRBD2. The length of the CDR3 is 13 residues. CDR1 and CDR2 (germline): SGHTA, FQGNSA. J was trimmed by 10 bases and V by 4 bases; bases with no gene match: 5. Full variable domain (outside the CDR3, taken from reference TRBV7-2 and TRBJ2-1): GAGVSQSPSNKVTEKGKDVELRCDPISGHTALYWYRQSLGQGLEFLIYFQGNSAPDKSGLPSDRFSAERTGGSVSTLTIQRTQQEDSAVYLCASSYSGGTEQFFGPGTRLTVL.

The chain links TRBV14 to TRBJ2-7, with 7 bases that match TRBD1. Trimming at V came to 3 bases and at J to 4 bases, leaving 6 bases not matched to a gene. Per germline, CDR1 SGHDN and CDR2 FVKESK. The CDR3 covers 14 residues. The chain's CDR3 is CASSHPGQRYEQYF. In DNA, the CDR3 is TGTGCCAGCAGCCACCCGGGACAGCGGTACGAGCAGTACTTC.

The chain links TRBV19 to TRBJ1-5; 7 bases match TRBD1. The CDR3 loop spans 15 amino acids. Losses at the gene ends were 5 bases for V and 2 bases for J; bases not matched to a gene: 6. CDR1 is LNHDA and CDR2 is SQIVND in the germline V gene (reference sequence). Written as DNA, the CDR3 is TGTGCCAGTAGTCAGGGCCAGGGGGGCAATCAGCCCCAGCATTTT. Translation gives CASSQGQGGNQPQHF. The entire variable domain, with the rest obtained from reference TRBV19 and TRBJ1-5, is as follows: DGGITQSPKYLFRKEGQNVTLSCEQNLNHDAMYWYRQDPGQGLRLIYYSQIVNDFQKGDIAEGYSVSREKKESFPLTVTSAQKNPTAFYLCASSQGQGGNQPQHFGDGTRLSIL.

V and J are TRBV27 and TRBJ1-1, with a possible D match to TRBD1 (6 bases). This CDR3 contains 15 residues. V lost 6 bases to trimming and J lost 1 base, with 15 bases between them. The V gene's germline CDR1 is MNHEY and CDR2 SMNVEV (reference sequence). Here the CDR3 reads CASSPARTENTEAFF. The CDR3 nucleotides read TGTGCCAGCAGCCCTGCACGGACAGAGAACACTGAAGCTTTCTTT.

CDR3: CASSFGETYEQYF. The CDR3 DNA reads TGTGCCAGCAGTTTCGGGGAAACCTACGAGCAGTACTTC. The chain combines TRBV27 with TRBJ2-7; D perhaps matches TRBD2 (5 bases). Trimming shortened V by 3 bases and J by 2 bases, and 8 bases separated the two germline ends. The germline CDR1 and CDR2 sequences are MNHEY and SMNVEV (reference sequence). The CDR3 extends over 13 amino acids.

The V and J genes are TRBV19 and TRBJ1-1, with 12 bases identical to TRBD1. Trimming at V came to 7 bases and at J to 7 bases, leaving 7 bases not matched to a gene. This CDR3 is built from 14 residues. Per the germline V gene, CDR1 is LNHDA and CDR2 is SQIVND (reference sequence). The CDR3 spells CASTLGTGGSEAFF. CDR3 nucleotides: TGTGCCAGTACCCTGGGGACAGGGGGCAGTGAAGCTTTCTTT.

This clone was seen just once. This chain uses TRBV5-8 with TRBJ2-7, with 10 bases identical to TRBD1. The CDR3 covers 14 residues. CDR1 and CDR2 (germline): SGHTS, YDEGEE. V lost 5 bases to trimming and J lost 5 bases; unmatched junction nucleotides: 7. The CDR3 is CASRYRQGAHEQYF. The CDR3 DNA is TGTGCCAGCAGATACCGACAGGGGGCCCACGAGCAGTACTTC.